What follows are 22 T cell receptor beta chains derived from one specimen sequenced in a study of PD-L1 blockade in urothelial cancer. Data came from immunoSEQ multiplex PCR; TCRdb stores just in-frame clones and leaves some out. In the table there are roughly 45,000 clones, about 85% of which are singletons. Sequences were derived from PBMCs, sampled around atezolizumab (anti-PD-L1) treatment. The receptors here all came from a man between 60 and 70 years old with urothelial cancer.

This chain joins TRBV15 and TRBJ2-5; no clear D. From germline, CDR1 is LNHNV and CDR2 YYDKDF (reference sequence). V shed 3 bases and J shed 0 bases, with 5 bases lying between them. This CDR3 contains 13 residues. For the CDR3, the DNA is TGTGCCACCAGCAGTTCGGACCAAGAGACCCAGTACTTC. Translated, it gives CATSSSDQETQYF.

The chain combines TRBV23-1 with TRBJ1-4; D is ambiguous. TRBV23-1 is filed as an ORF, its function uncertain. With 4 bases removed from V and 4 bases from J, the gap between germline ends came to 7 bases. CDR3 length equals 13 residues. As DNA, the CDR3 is TGCGCCAGCAGTCGAGACATTAATGAAAAACTGTTTTTT. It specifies CASSRDINEKLFF.

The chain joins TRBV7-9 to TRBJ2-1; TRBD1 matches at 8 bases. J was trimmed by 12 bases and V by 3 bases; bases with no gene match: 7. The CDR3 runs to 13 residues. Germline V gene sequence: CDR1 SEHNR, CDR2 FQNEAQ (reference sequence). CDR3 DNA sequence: TGTGCCAGCAGCTTTTCGGGACAGGTACTGCAGTTCTTC. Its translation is CASSFSGQVLQFF.

This CDR3 reads CASSEGAGTGDSPLHF. As DNA, the CDR3 is TGTGCCAGCAGTGAAGGGGCCGGGACAGGGGATTCACCCCTCCACTTT. The gene calls are TRBV6-1 and TRBJ1-6; 10 bases match TRBD1. V lost 1 base, J lost 8 bases, and 5 bases stayed unmatched. The CDR3 runs 16 residues. Germline V gene data show CDR1 as MNHNS and CDR2 as SASEGT.

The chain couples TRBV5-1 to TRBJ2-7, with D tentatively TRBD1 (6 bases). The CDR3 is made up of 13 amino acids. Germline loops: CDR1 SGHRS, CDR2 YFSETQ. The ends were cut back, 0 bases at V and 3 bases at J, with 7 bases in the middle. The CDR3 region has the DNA TGCGCCAGCAGCTTGGGAGGGGGCTACGAGCAGTACTTC. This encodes CASSLGGGYEQYF.

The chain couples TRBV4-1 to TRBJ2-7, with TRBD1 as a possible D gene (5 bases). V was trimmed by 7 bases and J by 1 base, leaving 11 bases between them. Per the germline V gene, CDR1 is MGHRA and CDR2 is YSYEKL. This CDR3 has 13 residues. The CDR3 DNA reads TGCGCCAGCATCCTCGCAGGGTCCTACGAGCAGTACTTC. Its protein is CASILAGSYEQYF.

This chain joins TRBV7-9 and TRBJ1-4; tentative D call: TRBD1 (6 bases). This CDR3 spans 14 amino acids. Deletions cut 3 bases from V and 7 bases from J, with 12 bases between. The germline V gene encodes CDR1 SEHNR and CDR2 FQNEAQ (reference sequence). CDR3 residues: CASSFYQGGEKLFF. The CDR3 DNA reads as TGTGCCAGCAGCTTCTATCAAGGGGGTGAAAAACTGTTTTTT.

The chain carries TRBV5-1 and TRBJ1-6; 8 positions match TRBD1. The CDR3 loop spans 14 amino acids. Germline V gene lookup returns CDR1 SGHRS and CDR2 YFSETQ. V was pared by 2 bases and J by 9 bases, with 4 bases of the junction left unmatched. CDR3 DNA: TGCGCCAGCAGCTTACAGGGGGAGAGTTCACCCCTCCACTTT. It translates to CASSLQGESSPLHF.

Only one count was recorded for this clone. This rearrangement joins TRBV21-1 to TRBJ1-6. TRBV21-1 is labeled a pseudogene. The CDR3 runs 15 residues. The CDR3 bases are TGTGCCAGCAGCACTAAACGGAGGCTCTATTCACCCCTCCACTTT. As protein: CASSTKRRLYSPLHF.

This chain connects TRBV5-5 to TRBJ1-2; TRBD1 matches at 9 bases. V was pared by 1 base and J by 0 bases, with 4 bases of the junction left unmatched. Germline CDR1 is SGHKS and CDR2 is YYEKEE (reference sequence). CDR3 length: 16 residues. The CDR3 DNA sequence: TGTGCCAGCAGCTTGACAGGGGGCGCGACTAACTATGGCTACACCTTC. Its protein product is CASSLTGGATNYGYTF.

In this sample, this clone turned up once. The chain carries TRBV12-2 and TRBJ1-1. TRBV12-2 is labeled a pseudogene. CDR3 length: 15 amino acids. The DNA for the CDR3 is TGTGCAAGTCGCTTAGCGTCGGGACTTTACACTGAAGCTTTCTTT. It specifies CASRLASGLYTEAFF.

CDR3 bases: TGTGCCAGCAGACTACAGGGAAGCACAGATACGCAGTATTTT. This sequence encodes CASRLQGSTDTQYF. The chain couples TRBV6-1 to TRBJ2-3; tentatively, D is TRBD1 (6 bases). V was shortened by 6 bases and J by 0 bases, with 10 bases between the two germline ends. Germline loops: CDR1 MNHNS, CDR2 SASEGT. The CDR3 has 14 amino acids.

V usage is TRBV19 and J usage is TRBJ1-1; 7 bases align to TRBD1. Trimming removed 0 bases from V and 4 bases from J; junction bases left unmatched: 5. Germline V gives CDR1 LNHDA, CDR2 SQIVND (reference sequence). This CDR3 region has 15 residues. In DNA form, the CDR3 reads TGTGCCAGTAGTATAGATGACAGGGCAGGCACTGAAGCTTTCTTT. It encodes CASSIDDRAGTEAFF.

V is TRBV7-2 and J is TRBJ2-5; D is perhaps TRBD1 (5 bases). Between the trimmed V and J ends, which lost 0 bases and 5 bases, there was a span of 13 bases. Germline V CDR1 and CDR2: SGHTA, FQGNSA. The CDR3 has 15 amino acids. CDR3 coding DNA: TGTGCCAGCAGCTTAGCGTTTAGCAGGGCGGAGACCCAGTACTTC. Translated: CASSLAFSRAETQYF.

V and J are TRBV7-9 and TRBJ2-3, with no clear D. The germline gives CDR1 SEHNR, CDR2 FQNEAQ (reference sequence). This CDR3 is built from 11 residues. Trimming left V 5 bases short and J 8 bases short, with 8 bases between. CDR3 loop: CASSPTGTQYF. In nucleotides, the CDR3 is TGTGCCAGCAGCCCCACGGGTACGCAGTATTTT.

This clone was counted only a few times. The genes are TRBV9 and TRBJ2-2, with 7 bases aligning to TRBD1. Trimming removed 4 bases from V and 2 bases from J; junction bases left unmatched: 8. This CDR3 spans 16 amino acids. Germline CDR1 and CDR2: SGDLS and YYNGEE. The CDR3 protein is CASSFGTEANTGELFF. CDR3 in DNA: TGTGCCAGCAGCTTCGGGACAGAAGCAAACACCGGGGAGCTGTTTTTT.

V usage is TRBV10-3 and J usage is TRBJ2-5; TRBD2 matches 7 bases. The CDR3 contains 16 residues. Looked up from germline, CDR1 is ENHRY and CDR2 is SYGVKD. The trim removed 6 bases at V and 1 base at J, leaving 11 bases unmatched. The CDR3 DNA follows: TGTGCCATCAGACAGGAGGGCCTAGCGGCCCAAGAGACCCAGTACTTC. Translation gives CAIRQEGLAAQETQYF.

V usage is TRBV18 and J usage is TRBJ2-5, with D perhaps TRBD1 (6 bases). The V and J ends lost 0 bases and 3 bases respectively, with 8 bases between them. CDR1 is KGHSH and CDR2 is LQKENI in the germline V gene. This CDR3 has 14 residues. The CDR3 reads CASSPPAGEETQYF. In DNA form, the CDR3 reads TGTGCCAGCTCACCACCGGCAGGGGAAGAGACCCAGTACTTC.

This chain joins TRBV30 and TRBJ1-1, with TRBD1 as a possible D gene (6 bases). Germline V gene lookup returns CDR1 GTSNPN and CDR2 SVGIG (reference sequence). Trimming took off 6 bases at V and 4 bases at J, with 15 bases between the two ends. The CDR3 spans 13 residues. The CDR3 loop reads CACSRGTGTEAFF. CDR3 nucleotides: TGTGCCTGTAGCAGGGGTACGGGCACTGAAGCTTTCTTT.

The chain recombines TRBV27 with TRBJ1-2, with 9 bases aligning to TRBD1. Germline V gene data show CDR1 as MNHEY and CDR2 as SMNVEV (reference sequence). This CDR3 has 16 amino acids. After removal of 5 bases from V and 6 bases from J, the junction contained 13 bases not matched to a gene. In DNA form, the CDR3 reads TGTGCCAGCAGTCTGACCCCCGGGACAGGGCGGGATGGCTACACCTTC. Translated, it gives CASSLTPGTGRDGYTF.

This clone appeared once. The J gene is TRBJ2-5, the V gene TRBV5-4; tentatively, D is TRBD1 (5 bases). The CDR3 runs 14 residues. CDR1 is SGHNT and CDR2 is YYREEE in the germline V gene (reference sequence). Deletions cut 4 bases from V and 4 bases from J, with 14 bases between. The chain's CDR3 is CASSPGYGAETQYF. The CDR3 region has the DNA TGTGCCAGCAGCCCCGGATATGGGGCAGAGACCCAGTACTTC.

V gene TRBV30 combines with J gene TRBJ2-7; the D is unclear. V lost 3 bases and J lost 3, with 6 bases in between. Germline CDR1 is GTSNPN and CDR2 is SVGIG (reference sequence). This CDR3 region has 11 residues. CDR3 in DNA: TGTGCCTGGAGCCCAAACTACGAGCAGTACTTC. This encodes CAWSPNYEQYF.